This T cell receptor beta chain is drawn from a study of shared clonotypes between healthy human individuals. Germline V gene data show CDR1 as SGHDN and CDR2 as FVKESK. CDR3 length: 13 amino acids. Trimming left V 6 bases short and J 4 bases short, with 12 bases between. The assay was immunoSEQ multiplex PCR, and TCRdb's table has in-frame clones only and misses some. The table has roughly 660,000 clones, less than 95% seen once. This sequence was found in a man aged 18-30 years in good health. Some clones in this sample may be carry-over from other donors' samples. The material sequenced was memory CD8+ T cells from PBMCs. Subset: CD45RO+ cells pooled with CCR7-negative TemRA cells. V usage is TRBV14 and J usage is TRBJ1-1; D may be TRBD1 (6 bases). DNA for the CDR3: TGTGCCAGCAGACAGGGAGCTGGCACTGAAGCTTTCTTT. Translation gives CASRQGAGTEAFF. Complete variable domain (other parts from reference TRBV14 and TRBJ1-1): EAGVTQFPSHSVIEKGQTVTLRCDPISGHDNLYWYRRVMGKEIKFLLHFVKESKQDESGMPNNRFLAERTGGTYSTLKVQPAELEDSGVYFCASRQGAGTEAFFGQGTRLTVV.